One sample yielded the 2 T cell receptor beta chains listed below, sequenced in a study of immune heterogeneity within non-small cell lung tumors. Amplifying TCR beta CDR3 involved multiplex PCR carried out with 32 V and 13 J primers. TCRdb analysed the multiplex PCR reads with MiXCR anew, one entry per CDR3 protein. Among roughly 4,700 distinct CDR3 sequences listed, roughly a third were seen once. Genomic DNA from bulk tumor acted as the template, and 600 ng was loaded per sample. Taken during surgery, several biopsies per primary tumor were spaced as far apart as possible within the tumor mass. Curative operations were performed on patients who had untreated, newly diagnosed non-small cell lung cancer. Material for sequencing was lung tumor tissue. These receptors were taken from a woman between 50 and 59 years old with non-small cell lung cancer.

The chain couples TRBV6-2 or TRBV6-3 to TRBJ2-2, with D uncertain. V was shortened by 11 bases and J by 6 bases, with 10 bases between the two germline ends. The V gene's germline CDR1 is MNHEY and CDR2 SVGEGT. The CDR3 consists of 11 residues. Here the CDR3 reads CAGPGSGELFF. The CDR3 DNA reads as TGTGCCGGTCCCGGTTCCGGGGAGCTGTTTTTT.

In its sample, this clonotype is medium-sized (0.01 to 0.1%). This CDR3 reads CASGSRGGVSYNEQFF. In DNA, the CDR3 is TGTGCTAGTGGTTCCAGGGGCGGGGTATCCTACAATGAGCAGTTCTTC. This chain connects TRBV12-5 to TRBJ2-1, with D possibly being TRBD1 or TRBD2 (6 bases each). The germline V gene encodes CDR1 LGHNT and CDR2 FRNRAP. Trimming took 4 bases from V and 1 from J, leaving 14 bases between them. This CDR3 spans 16 amino acids.